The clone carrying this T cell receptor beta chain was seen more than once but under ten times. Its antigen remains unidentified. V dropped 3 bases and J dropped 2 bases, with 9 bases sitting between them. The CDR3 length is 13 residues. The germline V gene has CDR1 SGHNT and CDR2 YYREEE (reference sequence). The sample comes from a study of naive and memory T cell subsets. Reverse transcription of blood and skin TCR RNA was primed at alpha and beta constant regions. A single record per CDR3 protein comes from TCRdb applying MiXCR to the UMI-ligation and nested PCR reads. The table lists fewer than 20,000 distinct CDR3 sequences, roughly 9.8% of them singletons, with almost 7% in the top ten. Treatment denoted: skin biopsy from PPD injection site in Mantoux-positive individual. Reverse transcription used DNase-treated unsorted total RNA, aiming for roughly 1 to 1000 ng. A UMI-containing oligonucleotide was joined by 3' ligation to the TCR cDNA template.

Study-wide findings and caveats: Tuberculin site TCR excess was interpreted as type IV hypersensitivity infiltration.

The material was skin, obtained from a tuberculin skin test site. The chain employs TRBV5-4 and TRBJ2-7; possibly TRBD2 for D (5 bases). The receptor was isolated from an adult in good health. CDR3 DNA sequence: TGTGCCAGCAGCTCCGCTAGCACCTACGAGCAGTACTTC. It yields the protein CASSSASTYEQYF.